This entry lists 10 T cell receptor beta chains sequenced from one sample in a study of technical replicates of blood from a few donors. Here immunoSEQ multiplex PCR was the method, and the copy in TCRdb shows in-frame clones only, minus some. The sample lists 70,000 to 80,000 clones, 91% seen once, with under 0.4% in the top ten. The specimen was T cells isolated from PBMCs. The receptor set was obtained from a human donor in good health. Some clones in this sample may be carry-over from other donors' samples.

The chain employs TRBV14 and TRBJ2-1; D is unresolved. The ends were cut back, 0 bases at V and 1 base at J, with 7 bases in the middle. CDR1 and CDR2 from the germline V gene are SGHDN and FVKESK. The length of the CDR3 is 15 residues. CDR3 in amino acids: CASSQDPRSYNEQFF. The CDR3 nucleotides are TGTGCCAGCAGCCAAGACCCTCGGTCCTACAATGAGCAGTTCTTC.

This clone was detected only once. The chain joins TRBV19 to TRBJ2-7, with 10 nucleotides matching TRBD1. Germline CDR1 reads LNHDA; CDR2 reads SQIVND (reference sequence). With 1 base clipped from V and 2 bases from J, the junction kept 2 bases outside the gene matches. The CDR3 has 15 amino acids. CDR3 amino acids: CASSIGQGATYEQYF. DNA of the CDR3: TGTGCCAGTAGTATAGGACAGGGGGCCACCTACGAGCAGTACTTC.

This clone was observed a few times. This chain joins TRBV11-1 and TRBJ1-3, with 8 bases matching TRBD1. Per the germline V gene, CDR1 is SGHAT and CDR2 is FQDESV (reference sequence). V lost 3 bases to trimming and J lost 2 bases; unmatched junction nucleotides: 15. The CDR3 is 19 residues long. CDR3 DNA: TGTGCCAGCAGCTTCGGGTCTAACGACAGGGGAGGCACTGGAAACACCATATATTTT. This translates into CASSFGSNDRGGTGNTIYF.

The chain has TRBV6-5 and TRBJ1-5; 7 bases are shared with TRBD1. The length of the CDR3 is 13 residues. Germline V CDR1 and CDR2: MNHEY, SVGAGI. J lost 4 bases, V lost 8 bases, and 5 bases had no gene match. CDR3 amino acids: CASSPDRNQPQHF. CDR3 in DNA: TGTGCCAGCTCCCCGGACAGGAATCAGCCCCAGCATTTT.

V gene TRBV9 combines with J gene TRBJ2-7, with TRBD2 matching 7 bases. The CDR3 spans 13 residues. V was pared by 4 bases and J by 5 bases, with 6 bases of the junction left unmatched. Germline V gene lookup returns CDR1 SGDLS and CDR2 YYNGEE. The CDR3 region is CASSPTSYHEQYF. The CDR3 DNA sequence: TGTGCCAGCAGCCCGACTAGCTACCACGAGCAGTACTTC.

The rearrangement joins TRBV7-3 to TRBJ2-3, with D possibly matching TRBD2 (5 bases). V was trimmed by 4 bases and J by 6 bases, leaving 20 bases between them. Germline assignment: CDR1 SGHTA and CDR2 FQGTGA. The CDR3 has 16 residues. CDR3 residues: CASSYTPPDGVDTQYF. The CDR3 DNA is TGTGCCAGCAGCTATACCCCGCCCGACGGGGTGGATACGCAGTATTTT. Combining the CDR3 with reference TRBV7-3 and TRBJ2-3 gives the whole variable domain GAGVSQTPSNKVTEKGKYVELRCDPISGHTALYWYRQSLGQGPEFLIYFQGTGAADDSGLPNDRFFAVRPEGSVSTLKIQRTERGDSAVYLCASSYTPPDGVDTQYFGPGTRLTVL.

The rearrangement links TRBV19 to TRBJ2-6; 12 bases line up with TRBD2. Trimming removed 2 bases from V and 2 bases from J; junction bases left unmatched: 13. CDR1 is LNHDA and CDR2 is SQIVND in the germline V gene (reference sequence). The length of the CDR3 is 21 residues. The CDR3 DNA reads TGTGCCAGTAGTATACCTCAGCTAGCGGGAGGGAAGATCCCTGGGGCCAACGTCCTGACTTTC. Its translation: CASSIPQLAGGKIPGANVLTF.

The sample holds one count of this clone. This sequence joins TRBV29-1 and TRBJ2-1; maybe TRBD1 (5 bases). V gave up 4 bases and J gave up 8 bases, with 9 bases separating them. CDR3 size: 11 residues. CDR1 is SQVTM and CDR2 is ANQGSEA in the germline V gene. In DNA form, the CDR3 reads TGCAGCGTTGGCAGGGAAGATGAGCAGTTCTTC. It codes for CSVGREDEQFF.

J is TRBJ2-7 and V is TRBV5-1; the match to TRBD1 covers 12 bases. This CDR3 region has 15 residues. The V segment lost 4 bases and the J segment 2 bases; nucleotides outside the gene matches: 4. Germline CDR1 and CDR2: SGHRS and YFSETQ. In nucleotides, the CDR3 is TGCGCCAGCAGCCCGGGACAGGGGGCTGCCTACGAGCAGTACTTC. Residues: CASSPGQGAAYEQYF.

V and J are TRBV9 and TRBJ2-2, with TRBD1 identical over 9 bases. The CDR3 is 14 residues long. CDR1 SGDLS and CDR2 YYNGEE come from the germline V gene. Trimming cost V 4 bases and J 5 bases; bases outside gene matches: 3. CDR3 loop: CASSPGTGTGELFF. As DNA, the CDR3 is TGTGCCAGCAGCCCGGGGACAGGGACCGGGGAGCTGTTTTTT.